This T cell receptor beta chain emerged from a study of T cell responses to AZD1222 COVID-19 vaccine (dated by TCRdb to 2020 to 2023). For context, the study as a whole: A total of 233 trial participants underwent TCR sequencing, of whom roughly 210 received two doses of AZD1222 and approximately 25 received two doses of the MenACWY control vaccine. Trial participants were enrolled by age into subgroups of 18-55, 56-69 and 70-plus years, and roughly 160, 29 and 62 TCR-sequenced participants, respectively, were included in these subgroups.

Based on the germline V gene, the CDR1 and CDR2 sequences are SGHRS and YFSETQ. The CDR3 measures 18 amino acids from cysteine to phenylalanine. Only the CDR3 region is kept as DNA, spanning 54 bases read in frame from base 1. At the junction V is shortened by 4 bases and J by 7 bases; bases outside the gene matches: 19. What this sample's time point label stands for: about 28 days (+/-7) after the second vaccine dose. Because spike-specific TCR depth and breadth did not differ between the two schedules, AZD1222 recipients who got a second dose at roughly 4 weeks were pooled with those who got a second dose at roughly 12 weeks. Vaccinee samples came from UK trials COV001 and COV002, including a single-blind randomized controlled phase 2/3 trial of AZD1222 (ChAdOx1 nCoV-19) in healthy adults. For TCRbeta chain sequencing, PBMC samples were collected from trial participants at day 0 and at day 28 after the second dose.

Concerning this clone: This clone's antigen is unknown. No qualities accompany the bases; no much larger clone lies one base away.

The CDR3 regions of human TCRbeta chains were analyzed by immunosequencing. The original methods were these. TCRs in the repertoires were compared against a reference library of SARS-CoV-2-specific TCRs that had been generated with the MIRA antigen-specificity platform. Breadth meant the fraction of unique TCRs that were SARS-CoV-2-associated, whereas depth meant the fraction of total T cells that were SARS-CoV-2-associated. Using the MIRA data, every spike-specific TCR was mapped to the spike region that the TCR reacted to and assigned to either a CD4 or a CD8 class. Log10-transformed breadth and depth values were compared by one-way ANOVA with Sidak's multiple comparisons tests. Not all clones reach the TCRdb copy of this immuneACCESS table, which keeps in-frame sequences only. Checked studies attribute under half of the gap to unresolved V genes and leave the rest unexplained. The V and J calls and clone size are taken from that table; D and trimming were inferred from the DNA. This sample gives 120,000 to 150,000 clones in total; roughly 84% of them show up just once. The ten largest make up over 4.5% of the sample.

Points the paper makes about the study in general: Vaccine-associated CD4 TCRs spanned the whole spike protein, with dominant responses in regions 160-218 and 743-854. Participants were mostly white British, with more females than males. The authors suggested clonal diversity may have been underestimated. Nearly half of unique spike-specific TCRs reportedly recognized epitopes outside regions mutated in the B.1.351 and B.1.1.7 variants. Conclusions about previously exposed vaccinees were limited because only 5 or 6 AZD1222 recipients were SARS-CoV-2 seropositive at baseline. In the small 56-69-year group, the increase in depth fell short of significance, most likely because of low power. Spike-specific TCR breadth and depth rose significantly after two AZD1222 doses compared with day 0 and with MenACWY recipients. Because no day 14 peak-response samples were available, the repertoires could be characterized only after the peak T cell response.

The chain links TRBV5-1 with TRBJ1-2; 10 bases in the junction line up with TRBD1. Specimen: peripheral blood, collected 28 days after the second AZD1222 dose. This sequence was found in an adult who received the AZD1222 COVID-19 vaccine. The CDR3: CASSPAPDGTGAFRGYTF. The DNA sequence reads TGCGCCAGCAGCCCCGCCCCGGACGGGACAGGGGCTTTTCGTGGCTACACCTTC.